One and the same sample provided the 28 T cell receptor beta chains below, sequenced in a study of early stage breast cancer tumors. Measured with immunoSEQ multiplex PCR; TCRdb has only the in-frame clones, and not every one. The table records tens of thousands of clones, about 78% of them present only once. The sequenced sample was blood. The receptor source for this set is a person aged 50 to 59 with breast cancer.

This clone was counted a few times. The chain employs TRBV19 and TRBJ1-1; 10 bases match TRBD1. The CDR3 is 14 amino acids. Germline V gene lookup returns CDR1 LNHDA and CDR2 SQIVND (reference sequence). V lost 5 bases to trimming and J lost 11 bases; unmatched junction nucleotides: 11. CDR3: CASSDRDRGAGAFF. CDR3 nucleotide sequence: TGTGCCAGTAGTGACCGGGACAGGGGCGCCGGCGCTTTCTTT.

The chain couples TRBV20-1 to TRBJ1-2; D is unclear. Germline lookup yields CDR1 DFQATT and CDR2 SNEGSKA (reference sequence). The CDR3 runs to 11 residues. V lost 5 bases and J lost 5, with 9 bases in between. CDR3 region: CSASGGYGYTF. For the CDR3, the DNA is TGCAGTGCTTCCGGCGGTTATGGCTACACCTTC.

This clone was counted only a few times. This chain connects TRBV6-6 to TRBJ1-5; D remains ambiguous. The CDR3 is 14 amino acids. Germline values: CDR1 MNHNY, CDR2 SVGAGI (reference sequence). V shed 6 bases and J shed 3 bases, with 12 bases lying between them. The CDR3 reads CASRPERSNQPQHF. The CDR3 DNA sequence: TGTGCCAGCAGGCCAGAAAGATCCAATCAGCCCCAGCATTTT.

V and J are TRBV19 and TRBJ1-6, with unresolved D. V was cut by 5 bases and J by 0 bases, with 11 bases left in between. The CDR3 spans 16 residues. CDR1 and CDR2 from the germline V gene are LNHDA and SQIVND (reference sequence). The CDR3 nucleotides read TGTGCCAGTAGTTATGACACAAGCTCCTATAATTCACCCCTCCACTTT. It specifies CASSYDTSSYNSPLHF.

The chain recombines TRBV7-2 with TRBJ2-5; the match to TRBD2 covers 7 bases. CDR1 SGHTA and CDR2 FQGNSA come from the germline V gene. V lost 2 bases and J lost 4; bases outside the gene matches: 10. CDR3 length equals 16 residues. The CDR3 DNA sequence: TGTGCCAGCAGCTTAAGGGGTTTTGCGGGGGTAGAGACCCAGTACTTC. As protein: CASSLRGFAGVETQYF.

The V and J genes are TRBV7-2 and TRBJ1-2, with 10 bases that match TRBD1. The V and J ends lost 1 base and 5 bases, in that order; junction bases with no gene match: 13. This CDR3 is built from 18 residues. Per germline, CDR1 SGHTA and CDR2 FQGNSA. The CDR3 region has the DNA TGTGCCAGCAGCTTAGGGCCGGGACAGGGGTCCCTACTGTATGGCTACACCTTC. This codes for CASSLGPGQGSLLYGYTF.

V is TRBV28 and J is TRBJ2-6, with 7 positions matching TRBD1. Germline CDR1 reads MDHEN; CDR2 reads SYDVKM. The junction had 4 bases not matched to a gene; V was cut back by 4 bases and J by 4 bases. The CDR3 spans 15 residues. In DNA, the CDR3 is TGTGCCAGCAGTTCACAGGGGTGGGGGGCCAACGTCCTGACTTTC. Translating gives CASSSQGWGANVLTF.

The V gene is TRBV19, the J gene TRBJ2-1, with TRBD2 matching over 7 bases. There are 15 residues in the CDR3. Germline assignment: CDR1 LNHDA and CDR2 SQIVND (reference sequence). J gave up 2 bases and V 3 bases, and 4 bases lay outside the gene matches. The CDR3 loop reads CASSMNGRPYNEQFF. The CDR3 DNA follows: TGTGCCAGTAGTATGAACGGGAGGCCCTACAATGAGCAGTTCTTC.

This chain links TRBV27 with TRBJ1-1; no definite D call. From germline, CDR1 is MNHEY and CDR2 SMNVEV (reference sequence). Trimming removed 6 bases at V and 0 bases at J, with 8 bases between. The CDR3 length is 13 residues. CDR3 sequence reads: CASRLTMNTEAFF. As DNA, the CDR3 is TGTGCCAGCAGACTAACGATGAACACTGAAGCTTTCTTT.

The J gene is TRBJ2-1, the V gene TRBV7-8, with TRBD2 identical over 12 bases. Trimming cost V 1 base and J 8 bases; bases outside gene matches: 6. The CDR3 covers 16 residues. Per germline, CDR1 SGHVS and CDR2 FQNEAQ. CDR3 coding DNA: TGTGCCAGCAGCTTAGGTGCTAGCGGGGGGGCCTATGAGCAGTTCTTC. It yields the protein CASSLGASGGAYEQFF.

This chain links TRBV9 with TRBJ1-1; 7 bases agree with TRBD1. The J segment lost 4 bases and the V segment lost 6 bases, leaving 6 bases of the junction unmatched. The germline CDR1 and CDR2 sequences are SGDLS and YYNGEE. The CDR3 contains 13 residues. The CDR3 DNA reads TGTGCCAGCACCCCCGGGACAGCCACTGAAGCTTTCTTT. Translated, it gives CASTPGTATEAFF.

The chain combines TRBV10-2 with TRBJ1-2, with 8 nucleotides matching TRBD1. V shed 6 bases and J 4 bases; nucleotides not matched to a gene: 7. This CDR3 is built from 14 residues. From germline, CDR1 is WSHSY and CDR2 SAAADI. The CDR3 region has the DNA TGCGCCAGCAGGGGTGGACAGGGCCTCTATGGCTACACCTTC. This codes for CASRGGQGLYGYTF.

CDR3: CASSFGAGLTDTQYF. In DNA form, the CDR3 reads TGTGCCAGCAGTTTCGGAGCGGGCCTCACAGATACGCAGTATTTT. The chain has TRBV27 and TRBJ2-3; the D gene is possibly TRBD2 (6 bases). CDR1 is MNHEY and CDR2 is SMNVEV in the germline V gene (reference sequence). The CDR3 totals 15 residues. The V end lost 3 bases, the J end lost 2 bases, and 12 bases lay between the germline ends.

This clone was seen a few times. V gene TRBV10-2 combines with J gene TRBJ1-1, with 7 bases that match TRBD1. The V gene's germline CDR1 is WSHSY and CDR2 SAAADI. There are 16 residues in the CDR3. J was trimmed by 0 bases and V by 6 bases; bases with no gene match: 10. DNA for the CDR3: TGCGCCAGCAGGACCATCTACGGGACAGTGAACACTGAAGCTTTCTTT. Translating it yields CASRTIYGTVNTEAFF.

The chain joins TRBV5-1 to TRBJ2-5; D is possibly TRBD2 (5 bases). Trimming removed 2 bases from V and 3 bases from J, with 17 bases in between. Germline assignment: CDR1 SGHRS and CDR2 YFSETQ. The CDR3 covers 16 residues. CDR3 nucleotides: TGCGCCAGCAGCTTAGATCCCGGTACTAGAAAAGAGACCCAGTACTTC. It translates to CASSLDPGTRKETQYF.

A single count supports this clone. The chain has TRBV27 and TRBJ2-7; D is perhaps TRBD2 (6 bases). Germline V gene lookup returns CDR1 MNHEY and CDR2 SMNVEV (reference sequence). The V end was cut by 2 bases, the J end by 3 bases, with 20 bases between. This CDR3 has 17 residues. The CDR3 sequence: CASSLRGKRGEVYEQYF. CDR3 in DNA: TGTGCCAGCAGTTTAAGGGGAAAGAGAGGGGAGGTCTACGAGCAGTACTTC.

This clone was seen a handful of times. The chain carries TRBV10-3 and TRBJ2-2; D not resolved. Looked up from germline, CDR1 is ENHRY and CDR2 is SYGVKD. CDR3 length: 16 residues. Trimming pared 2 bases from V and 4 bases from J, leaving 14 bases between. The CDR3 region has the DNA TGTGCCATCAGTGAGGCCGGGTTTCGGTCCACCGGGGAGCTGTTTTTT. Amino acids: CAISEAGFRSTGELFF.

The chain combines TRBV19 with TRBJ1-2, with 8 bases aligning to TRBD1. The CDR3 spans 15 residues. J lost 4 bases, V lost 0 bases, and 4 bases had no gene match. The germline V gene has CDR1 LNHDA and CDR2 SQIVND (reference sequence). CDR3 region: CASSIEAGGAYGYTF. In DNA, the CDR3 is TGTGCCAGTAGTATAGAAGCAGGGGGCGCCTATGGCTACACCTTC.

V usage is TRBV9 and J usage is TRBJ2-6, with 7 bases lining up with TRBD1. The junction had 11 bases not matched to a gene; V was cut back by 4 bases and J by 13 bases. This CDR3 comprises 14 residues. The germline gives CDR1 SGDLS, CDR2 YYNGEE. The CDR3 coding sequence is TGTGCCAGCAGCCCTCGAGGGGGCCAGCAGGTCCTGACTTTC. Its protein product is CASSPRGGQQVLTF.

This clone was recorded a few times. The V gene is TRBV6-5, the J gene TRBJ2-5; 14 bases match TRBD2. Germline V gene lookup returns CDR1 MNHEY and CDR2 SVGAGI. After removal of 6 bases from V and 4 bases from J, the junction contained 4 bases not matched to a gene. CDR3 length: 15 residues. CDR3 loop: CASRRLAGGRETQYF. The CDR3, as DNA: TGTGCCAGCAGAAGACTAGCGGGGGGGCGAGAGACCCAGTACTTC.

This clone was found once. The rearrangement uses TRBV5-1 and TRBJ2-5; no clear D gene. CDR3 length equals 15 residues. CDR1 and CDR2 from the germline V gene are SGHRS and YFSETQ. V lost 5 bases, J lost 1 base, and 15 bases lay in between. In nucleotides, the CDR3 is TGCGCCAGCAGTTACCCTGGCGGAGCCCAAGAGACCCAGTACTTC. This encodes CASSYPGGAQETQYF.

The chain has TRBV6-5 and TRBJ1-4; possibly TRBD1 for D (5 bases). The CDR3 is 15 residues long. Germline V CDR1 and CDR2: MNHEY, SVGAGI. Trimming stripped 0 bases from V and 8 bases from J, with 13 bases between. CDR3 nucleotide sequence: TGTGCCAGCAGTTACTCGATGCCAGGGAGGGAAAAACTGTTTTTT. Translated, it gives CASSYSMPGREKLFF.

The chain uses TRBV18 and TRBJ1-6; maybe TRBD1 (6 bases). The CDR3 covers 15 residues. In germline, CDR1 is KGHSH, CDR2 LQKENI. Deletions cut 2 bases from V and 5 bases from J, with 10 bases between. This CDR3 is CASSPGAGDNSPLHF. CDR3 sequence (DNA): TGTGCCAGCTCACCAGGGGCAGGGGATAATTCACCCCTCCACTTT.

The chain employs TRBV19 and TRBJ2-7; a possible D gene is TRBD2 (5 bases). Looked up from germline, CDR1 is LNHDA and CDR2 is SQIVND (reference sequence). Trimming took 3 bases from V and 3 from J, leaving 12 bases between them. This CDR3 comprises 14 residues. CDR3 coding DNA: TGTGCCAGTAGTATTTCTCGGGGAGACTACGAGCAGTACTTC. This encodes CASSISRGDYEQYF.

The V gene is TRBV2, the J gene TRBJ2-3; possibly TRBD1 for D (5 bases). The CDR3 is 14 residues long. Germline assignment: CDR1 SNHLY and CDR2 FYNNEI. Trimming stripped 3 bases from V and 0 bases from J, with 7 bases between. CDR3 in amino acids: CASSDRASTDTQYF. The CDR3 DNA is TGTGCCAGCAGTGACAGGGCTAGCACAGATACGCAGTATTTT. Filled out from reference TRBV2 and TRBJ2-3, the complete variable domain reads EPEVTQTPSHQVTQMGQEVILRCVPISNHLYFYWYRQILGQKVEFLVSFYNNEISEKSEIFDDQFSVERPDGSNFTLKIRSTKLEDSAMYFCASSDRASTDTQYFGPGTRLTVL.

This clone was seen once. The V and J genes are TRBV4-2 and TRBJ1-4; 7 bases fit TRBD1. The junction had 12 bases not matched to a gene; V was cut back by 5 bases and J by 0 bases. There are 18 residues in the CDR3. Per germline, CDR1 LGHNA and CDR2 YNFKEQ. The CDR3 spells CASSGQQGFGATNEKLFF. CDR3 DNA: TGTGCCAGCAGCGGCCAACAGGGGTTCGGGGCAACTAATGAAAAACTGTTTTTT.

V gene TRBV5-1 combines with J gene TRBJ2-5; TRBD2 is a possible D gene (5 bases). The CDR3 is made up of 14 amino acids. V lost 1 base, J lost 5 bases, and 12 bases lay in between. Germline V gene sequence: CDR1 SGHRS, CDR2 YFSETQ. The CDR3 DNA sequence: TGCGCCAGCAGCTTGCCACGGGGTAGTGAGACCCAGTACTTC. Amino acids: CASSLPRGSETQYF.

The CDR3, as DNA: TGTGCCAGCAGTGACCAGGGGTACTATGGCTACACCTTC. It specifies CASSDQGYYGYTF. The rearrangement links TRBV6-4 to TRBJ1-2; a weak D match, TRBD1 (6 bases). This CDR3 is built from 13 residues. V lost 2 bases and J 3 bases, leaving 7 bases between the germline ends. The germline gives CDR1 MRHNA, CDR2 SNTAGT.